These T cell receptor beta chains were read from a single sample in a study of blood T cell repertoires in COVID-19. Produced via immunoSEQ multiplex PCR; TCRdb's table is partial and in-frame only. The sample records some 64,000 clones, approximately 77% being singletons. The source material was peripheral blood. The receptors were gathered from a woman aged 70-85 years with COVID-19, enrolled during active disease. The CDR3 runs from the conserved cysteine through the conserved F or W. A D gene is named only where the DNA matches it firmly. Only some rows state a clone size, as once, few, many or a class for expanded clones.

D,size,J,V,CDR3,DNA
TRBD2,NA,TRBJ2-2,TRBV4-2,CASSPAGGGYTGELFF,TGTGCCAGCAGCCCCGCGGGGGGAGGGTACACCGGGGAGCTGTTTTTT
NA,NA,TRBJ1-2,TRBV11-3,CASSSQPTVNYGYTF,TGTGCCAGCAGCTCCCAACCGACAGTTAACTATGGCTACACCTTC
NA,NA,TRBJ1-1,TRBV4-1,CASSQGGRQNTEAFF,TGCGCCAGCAGCCAAGGGGGGCGGCAGAACACTGAAGCTTTCTTT
TRBD1,few,TRBJ2-2,TRBV9,CASSAQGASGELFF,TGTGCCAGCAGCGCTCAGGGGGCCTCCGGGGAGCTGTTTTTT
NA,few,TRBJ1-1,TRBV13,CASSARGGKVNTEAFF,TGTGCCAGCAGCGCTCGAGGGGGTAAGGTAAACACTGAAGCTTTCTTT
TRBD2,NA,TRBJ2-3,TRBV3-1/TRBV3-2,CASSQGLAGSTDTQYF,TGTGCCAGCAGCCAAGGACTAGCGGGGAGCACAGATACGCAGTATTTT
TRBD1,NA,TRBJ1-3,TRBV12-5,CASGFLRGLEGNTIYF,TGTGCTAGTGGTTTCCTCAGGGGGCTGGAAGGAAACACCATATATTTT
NA,NA,TRBJ1-5,TRBV6-6,CASSGERDYQPQHF,TGTGCCAGCAGTGGGGAGAGGGATTATCAGCCCCAGCATTTT
TRBD1,once,TRBJ2-3,TRBV6-2/TRBV6-3,CASRPEQGRGTDTQYF,TGTGCCAGCAGGCCTGAACAGGGGAGAGGCACAGATACGCAGTATTTT
NA,NA,TRBJ2-3,TRBV2,CASSSFVGRAADTQYF,TGTGCCAGCAGCTCTTTCGTCGGGAGAGCGGCAGATACGCAGTATTTT
TRBD2,few,TRBJ2-2,TRBV7-2,CASSLGSAGALGELFF,TGTGCCAGCAGCTTAGGGTCAGCGGGGGCCCTCGGGGAGCTGTTTTTT
NA,NA,TRBJ1-4,TRBV6-1,CASSERYNEKLFF,TGTGCCAGCAGTGAACGTTATAATGAAAAACTGTTTTTT
TRBD2,medium-sized,TRBJ2-2,TRBV4-3,CASSQDRSSGGSTGELFF,TGCGCCAGCAGCCAAGATCGTTCTAGCGGGGGCTCCACCGGGGAGCTGTTTTTT
NA,NA,TRBJ2-5,TRBV11-2,CASSSMETQYF,TGTGCCAGCAGCTCAATGGAGACCCAGTACTTC
TRBD1,NA,TRBJ1-5,TRBV16,CASSQSAGGVQPQHF,TGTGCCAGCAGCCAATCGGCAGGGGGCGTGCAGCCCCAGCATTTT
NA,NA,TRBJ1-1,TRBV3-1/TRBV3-2,CASSLTGSTEAFF,TGTGCCAGCAGCCTCACAGGGTCGACTGAAGCTTTCTTT
TRBD1,NA,TRBJ2-5,TRBV6-2/TRBV6-3,CASSASDRDVETQYF,TGTGCCAGCAGTGCCTCGGACAGGGACGTAGAGACCCAGTACTTC
NA,NA,TRBJ1-2,TRBV3-1/TRBV3-2,CASSLSGGYTF,TGTGCCAGCAGCCTCTCGGGAGGCTACACCTTC
NA,few,TRBJ1-5,TRBV4-2,CASSQDFTENQPQHF,TGTGCCAGCAGCCAAGATTTCACAGAAAATCAGCCCCAGCATTTT
NA,NA,TRBJ1-4,TRBV10-3,CAISPRGTQEKLFF,TGTGCCATCAGCCCGAGGGGGACCCAGGAAAAACTGTTTTTT
TRBD1,NA,TRBJ2-6,TRBV27,CASASGTDLSGANVLTF,TGTGCCAGTGCCTCTGGGACAGACCTCTCTGGGGCCAACGTCCTGACTTTC
NA,few,TRBJ2-3,TRBV7-2,CASSLSGRSDTQYF,TGTGCCAGCAGCTTATCGGGGAGGTCAGATACGCAGTATTTT
TRBD2,NA,TRBJ2-3,TRBV6-2/TRBV6-3,CASSMTSGGRTDTQYF,TGTGCCAGCAGTATGACTAGCGGGGGCCGCACAGATACGCAGTATTTT
TRBD1,NA,TRBJ1-3,TRBV19,CASSRAGTGATGNTIYF,TGTGCCAGTAGTCGCGCCGGGACAGGGGCCACTGGAAACACCATATATTTT
NA,NA,TRBJ2-4,TRBV6-5,CASSRRGAKNIQYF,TGTGCCAGCAGCCGGCGGGGAGCCAAAAACATTCAGTACTTC
TRBD1,NA,TRBJ1-5,TRBV2,CASKQGGSNQPQHF,TGTGCCAGCAAACAGGGGGGCAGTAATCAGCCCCAGCATTTT
TRBD2,NA,TRBJ2-1,TRBV19,CASSIFGTSGRPPNEQFF,TGTGCCAGTAGTATTTTCGGGACTAGCGGGAGGCCACCCAATGAGCAGTTCTTC
TRBD1,NA,TRBJ1-4,TRBV29-1,CSVASGTGGLGEKLFF,TGCAGCGTTGCGTCCGGGACAGGGGGACTAGGTGAAAAACTGTTTTTT
TRBD2,few,TRBJ2-2,TRBV7-7,CASSPLGRESTGELFF,TGTGCTAGCAGCCCCCTGGGGCGGGAGAGCACCGGGGAGCTGTTTTTT
NA,NA,TRBJ2-1,TRBV20-1,CSASRRGNRREQFF,TGCAGTGCTAGTCGGCGGGGTAATCGCCGGGAGCAGTTCTTC
TRBD2,NA,TRBJ2-3,TRBV5-1,CASSLGGRGDTQYF,TGCGCCAGCAGCTTGGGCGGGAGAGGGGATACGCAGTATTTT
TRBD2,few,TRBJ2-5,TRBV4-2,CASSRAGGEETQYF,TGTGCCAGCAGCCGGGCGGGGGGTGAAGAGACCCAGTACTTC
TRBD1,NA,TRBJ2-5,TRBV2,CASSPSPGQQETQYF,TGTGCCAGCAGCCCCTCCCCGGGACAGCAAGAGACCCAGTACTTC
TRBD1,NA,TRBJ1-5,TRBV19,CASSIGGTGVYQPQHF,TGTGCCAGTAGTATTGGTGGGACAGGGGTTTATCAGCCCCAGCATTTT
TRBD1,NA,TRBJ1-4,TRBV7-2,CASSLLGRQGARANEKLFF,TGTGCCAGCAGCTTACTGGGCCGACAGGGGGCGCGGGCTAATGAAAAACTGTTTTTT
NA,once,TRBJ2-2,TRBV3-1/TRBV3-2,CASSQTGGVDTGELFF,TGTGCCAGCAGCCAAACGGGCGGGGTGGACACCGGGGAGCTGTTTTTT
TRBD1,once,TRBJ1-5,TRBV7-9,CASIKPGQGQTNSNQPQHF,TGTGCCAGCATCAAACCGGGACAGGGGCAAACGAACAGCAATCAGCCCCAGCATTTT
TRBD1,few,TRBJ1-1,TRBV7-3,CASSGQVNTEAFF,TGTGCCAGCAGCGGACAGGTTAACACTGAAGCTTTCTTT
TRBD1,few,TRBJ1-5,TRBV4-2,CASSHGGQGFGQPQHF,TGTGCCAGCAGCCATGGGGGACAGGGGTTCGGTCAGCCCCAGCATTTT
NA,NA,TRBJ2-7,TRBV7-9,CASSRGDSYEQYF,TGTGCCAGCAGCCGCGGCGACTCCTACGAGCAGTACTTC
TRBD1,few,TRBJ1-1,TRBV5-3,CARSLDPPTGGMNTEAFF,TGTGCCAGAAGCTTGGACCCGCCGACAGGGGGCATGAACACTGAAGCTTTCTTT
NA,NA,TRBJ1-5,TRBV19,CASSNVVVGNQPQHF,TGTGCCAGTAGTAATGTGGTCGTAGGCAATCAGCCCCAGCATTTT
TRBD2,NA,TRBJ2-5,TRBV7-3,CASSSGLAIGETQYF,TGTGCCAGCAGCTCGGGACTAGCGATCGGAGAGACCCAGTACTTC
TRBD1,NA,TRBJ2-5,TRBV9,CASSVVSGGAGETQYF,TGTGCCAGCAGCGTAGTGTCAGGGGGCGCGGGGGAGACCCAGTACTTC
NA,NA,TRBJ1-1,TRBV12-2,CASRRGQKNTEAFF,TGTGCAAGTCGCCGCGGACAGAAGAACACTGAAGCTTTCTTT
TRBD1,few,TRBJ2-3,TRBV18,CASSPPSDRASDTQYF,TGTGCCAGCTCACCACCTTCGGACAGGGCCTCAGATACGCAGTATTTT
NA,once,TRBJ2-3,TRBV6-1,CASSEVSGYLDTQYF,TGTGCCAGCAGTGAAGTCAGCGGATACTTGGATACGCAGTATTTT
TRBD1,NA,TRBJ1-5,TRBV27,CASRPHPGGGEVSQHF,TGTGCCAGCCGTCCGCACCCAGGGGGCGGGGAGGTGTCCCAGCATTTT
TRBD2,NA,TRBJ2-1,TRBV5-1,CASSLIGGIYNEQFF,TGCGCCAGCAGCTTGATCGGGGGGATATACAATGAGCAGTTCTTC
TRBD2,NA,TRBJ2-5,TRBV19,CASSMTSGGTYQETQYF,TGTGCCAGTAGTATGACTAGCGGGGGGACGTACCAAGAGACCCAGTACTTC
TRBD1,NA,TRBJ1-5,TRBV5-6,CASSLKGGGSQPQHF,TGTGCCAGCAGCTTGAAAGGGGGCGGGTCTCAGCCCCAGCATTTT
NA,once,TRBJ2-3,TRBV5-6,CASSWGPDTQYF,TGTGCCAGCAGCTGGGGGCCAGATACGCAGTATTTT
NA,NA,TRBJ2-2,TRBV10-3,CATTGTTNTGELFF,TGTGCCACAACCGGGACAACTAACACCGGGGAGCTGTTTTTT